This TCR beta chain was sequenced in a study of OX40 agonist ivuxolimab in advanced cancers. Clones were sequenced by immunoSEQ multiplex PCR, and TCRdb holds only the in-frame ones, with some missing. The table includes more than 25,000 clones, about 74% detected once. Trimming took 1 base from V and 2 from J; bases not matched to a gene: 2. There are 15 residues in the CDR3. Per germline, CDR1 LGHNA and CDR2 YNFKEQ. By its share, this clone is medium-sized. Its antigen remains unidentified. Findings and caveats of the study: Antigen specificity was not determined for the expanded peripheral T cells. Clones of CD4+ and CD8+ blood T cells grew by week 6 at doses of 0.1 to 3.0 mg/kg. Clonal expansion was among the lowest in partial responders at 0.1-3.0 mg/kg, especially CD8+.

At cycle 4 day 1, cycle 7 day 1, and baseline, blood was sampled. The sequencing here drew on CD4+ or CD8+ T cells sorted from blood, taken in a trial of the OX40 agonist ivuxolimab. The V and J genes are TRBV4-2 and TRBJ2-7; 10 positions match TRBD2. This clonotype originated in an adult with an advanced solid tumor such as melanoma, head and neck, liver or kidney cancer. CDR3 nucleotide sequence: TGTGCCAGCAGCCAAGGGAGCGGGGGGGCCTACGAGCAGTACTTC. It yields the protein CASSQGSGGAYEQYF.